This TCR beta chain was identified in a study of T-cell memory formation after mild COVID-19. In the study overall: TCR clusters were largely donor specific. The study's findings and limits: Pre-infection memory harbored some responding clones, suggesting cross-reactive memory joined.

This clonotype came up a few times. Its antigen is undetermined. The CDR3 runs to 19 residues. Germline values: CDR1 SEHNR, CDR2 FQNEAQ (reference sequence). Trimming pared 5 bases from V and 1 base from J, leaving 21 bases between. TCRdb re-called the 5' RACE reads through MiXCR, storing one row per CDR3 protein. The sample includes hundreds of thousands of distinct CDR3 sequences, roughly 15% of them seen just once. Sequenced input: PBMCs or a T cell subset sorted from them (not recorded which). The origin of this receptor is a man aged 18 to 30 who had mild COVID-19 (a few samples of this study predate the infection). Cell type and time point are not known. The chain carries TRBV7-9 and TRBJ2-6; D is perhaps TRBD1 or TRBD2 (5 bases each). The CDR3 sequence: CASSRPSAGRLSGANVLTF. CDR3 DNA: TGTGCCAGCAGCCGACCTTCGGCAGGGAGACTGTCTGGGGCCAACGTCCTGACTTTC. The full variable domain, completed using reference TRBV7-9 and TRBJ2-6, is DTGVSQNPRHKITKRGQNVTFRCDPISEHNRLYWYRQTLGQGPEFLTYFQNEAQLEKSRLLSDRFSAERPKGSFSTLEIQRTEQGDSAMYLCASSRPSAGRLSGANVLTFGAGSRLTVL.